The 13 T cell receptor beta chains presented below share a single source sample, sequenced in a study of T cell responses to AZD1222 COVID-19 vaccine (dated by TCRdb to about 2021). The meaning of the sample's time point label: baseline before first vaccination. The library was made by the immunoSEQ multiplex PCR assay. Sourced from immuneACCESS, this table was stored by TCRdb with only in-frame sequences that have V and J called. A share of the clones is absent; for the studies checked, an unresolved V gene accounts for under half, and the remainder has no known explanation. This sample holds 100,000 to 150,000 clones; about 90% were observed only once. The biggest ten clones account for roughly 5.7% of the sample. Material: peripheral blood, obtained on day 0 of AZD1222 vaccination. The receptors here all came from an adult in good health.

V usage is TRBV6-5 and J usage is TRBJ1-2; unclear D gene. Trimming took off 4 bases at V and 7 bases at J, with 10 bases between the two ends. CDR1 and CDR2 from the germline V gene are MNHEY and SVGAGI. This CDR3 contains 12 residues. The CDR3 nucleotides are TGTGCCAGCAGTTTGGACCACCGTGGCTACACCTTC. This encodes CASSLDHRGYTF.

The chain is built from TRBV7-9 and TRBJ2-7; D possibly corresponds to TRBD2 (5 bases). Trimming stripped 5 bases from V and 3 bases from J, with 8 bases between. Looked up from germline, CDR1 is SEHNR and CDR2 is FQNEAQ (reference sequence). This CDR3 has 12 amino acids. CDR3 DNA: TGTGCCAGCAGCCAAGACTACTACGAGCAGTACTTC. Its translation is CASSQDYYEQYF.

The chain has TRBV27 and TRBJ1-2, with a tentative D call TRBD1 (6 bases). CDR1 MNHEY and CDR2 SMNVEV come from the germline V gene (reference sequence). V lost 8 bases and J lost 0, with 19 bases in between. The CDR3 is made up of 16 amino acids. The CDR3 reads CASRLGGDPSNYGYTF. The CDR3 bases are TGTGCCAGCCGTCTGGGGGGCGACCCCTCTAACTATGGCTACACCTTC.

CDR3 sequence reads: CASSPLQGSPLHF. The CDR3 nucleotides are TGTGCCAGCAGCCCGCTACAAGGGTCACCCCTCCACTTT. The rearrangement joins TRBV11-2 to TRBJ1-6; D unresolved. This CDR3 has 13 residues. With 5 bases removed from V and 10 bases from J, the gap between germline ends came to 12 bases. The germline V gene encodes CDR1 SGHAT and CDR2 FQNNGV. Full variable domain (rest looked up from reference TRBV11-2 and TRBJ1-6): EAGVAQSPRYKIIEKRQSVAFWCNPISGHATLYWYQQILGQGPKLLIQFQNNGVVDDSQLPKDRFSAERLKGVDSTLKIQPAKLEDSAVYLCASSPLQGSPLHFGNGTRLTVT.

This chain uses TRBV12-3 or TRBV12-4 with TRBJ1-3; no reliable D call. Trimming stripped 6 bases from V and 3 bases from J, with 6 bases between. The CDR3 loop spans 12 amino acids. The DNA for the CDR3 is TGTGCCAGCAGCCGGGTTGGAAACACCATATATTTT. Protein sequence: CASSRVGNTIYF.

The chain is built from TRBV5-1 and TRBJ2-3; 9 positions match TRBD1. CDR3 length equals 14 residues. The trim removed 4 bases at V and 6 bases at J, leaving 6 bases unmatched. Germline CDR1 and CDR2: SGHRS and YFSETQ. The CDR3 sequence: CASSELTGGDTQYF. For the CDR3, the DNA is TGCGCCAGCAGCGAGTTGACAGGGGGGGATACGCAGTATTTT.

This sequence joins TRBV18 and TRBJ2-2, with a weak D call TRBD2 (6 bases). CDR3 length: 12 amino acids. Trimming removed 4 bases at V and 6 bases at J, with 6 bases between. The germline gives CDR1 KGHSH, CDR2 LQKENI. CDR3 region: CASSRDSGELFF. In nucleotides, the CDR3 is TGTGCCAGCTCACGGGACTCCGGGGAGCTGTTTTTT.

The rearrangement joins TRBV5-1 to TRBJ2-3; a weak D match, TRBD2 (6 bases). The CDR3 is made up of 13 amino acids. V lost 1 base and J lost 6, with 9 bases in between. Germline V gene lookup returns CDR1 SGHRS and CDR2 YFSETQ. As DNA, the CDR3 is TGCGCCAGCAGCTTGTGGAGGGGTGATACGCAGTATTTT. Amino acids: CASSLWRGDTQYF.

The chain joins TRBV7-2 to TRBJ1-5, with D possibly TRBD1 on 5 matching bases. CDR3 length equals 15 residues. Germline values: CDR1 SGHTA, CDR2 FQGNSA. V was shortened by 5 bases and J by 6 bases, with 17 bases between the two germline ends. The CDR3 is CASSATGVSGQPQHF. Here the CDR3 DNA reads TGTGCCAGCAGCGCCACGGGGGTCTCGGGTCAGCCCCAGCATTTT.

This clone was counted once. The V gene is TRBV30, the J gene TRBJ1-5; 8 nucleotides line up with TRBD1. The CDR3 loop spans 15 amino acids. Germline CDR1 GTSNPN, CDR2 SVGIG (reference sequence). V lost 2 bases and J lost 6; bases outside the gene matches: 9. CDR3 region: CAWSPADRDFQPQHF. Here the CDR3 DNA reads TGTGCCTGGAGTCCCGCGGACAGGGATTTTCAGCCCCAGCATTTT.

The chain links TRBV6-5 to TRBJ1-5; no definite D call. Trimming left V 6 bases short and J 6 bases short, with 15 bases between. CDR1 and CDR2 (germline): MNHEY, SVGAGI. The CDR3 runs to 14 residues. In DNA form, the CDR3 reads TGTGCCAGCAGCGCGAACGACCGGGGTCAGCCCCAGCATTTT. It specifies CASSANDRGQPQHF.

The V gene is TRBV3-1 (or the pseudogene TRBV3-2), the J gene TRBJ1-5, with 9 bases matching TRBD1. This CDR3 contains 14 residues. Germline CDR1 LGHDT, CDR2 YNNKEL (reference sequence). The trim removed 6 bases at V and 8 bases at J, leaving 8 bases unmatched. CDR3 bases: TGTGCCAGCAGTCTAGGACAGGGGAAAAAGCCCCAGCATTTT. It yields the protein CASSLGQGKKPQHF.

This chain links TRBV6-5 with TRBJ1-5; D uncertain. The CDR3 has 15 residues. Germline V gene sequence: CDR1 MNHEY, CDR2 SVGAGI. The V gene lost 2 bases and the J gene lost 0 bases, with 8 bases spanning the gap. The CDR3 nucleotides read TGTGCCAGCAGTTACGGGGTCTATAGCAATCAGCCCCAGCATTTT. Translation: CASSYGVYSNQPQHF.